Listed here are 18 T cell receptor beta chains from one sample, sequenced in a study of PD-1 blockade in classical Hodgkin lymphoma. The patients all showed relapse after autologous stem cell transplantation, while their brentuximab vedotin exposure varied. Libraries were prepared by immunoSEQ multiplex PCR; TCRdb keeps only in-frame clonotypes and omits some of them. This table has around 96,000 clones, around four fifths appearing once. The sequencing used peripheral blood mononuclear cells (PBMCs), collected at baseline. The source is a human donor with classical Hodgkin lymphoma.

In this sample, this clone turned up many times. The chain joins TRBV5-5 to TRBJ2-7, with TRBD2 matching over 10 bases. The CDR3 extends over 20 amino acids. Looked up from germline, CDR1 is SGHKS and CDR2 is YYEKEE (reference sequence). V lost 0 bases, J lost 5 bases, and 20 bases stayed unmatched. CDR3 nucleotides: TGTGCCAGCAGCTTGGAGCGGCCCGGAACCCACCTAGCGGGAGTCCACGAGCAGTACTTC. This encodes CASSLERPGTHLAGVHEQYF.

This chain joins TRBV27 and TRBJ2-2; TRBD2 matches 7 bases. CDR1 is MNHEY, CDR2 SMNVEV, per germline (reference sequence). There are 16 residues in the CDR3. Trimming cost V 5 bases and J 4 bases; bases outside gene matches: 10. The CDR3 sequence is CASSELGLGSTGELFF. The CDR3 region has the DNA TGTGCCAGCAGTGAACTCGGACTAGGCTCCACCGGGGAGCTGTTTTTT.

This chain connects TRBV6-5 to TRBJ2-7, with 7 bases that match TRBD1. This CDR3 comprises 14 residues. Trimming removed 0 bases from V and 5 bases from J; junction bases left unmatched: 4. CDR1 and CDR2 from the germline V gene are MNHEY and SVGAGI. Here the CDR3 reads CASSYSGQSHEQYF. In nucleotides, the CDR3 is TGTGCCAGCAGTTACTCGGGACAGTCCCACGAGCAGTACTTC.

The rearrangement uses TRBV7-2 and TRBJ1-3; D gene unclear. The CDR3 is made up of 13 amino acids. Germline assignment: CDR1 SGHTA and CDR2 FQGNSA. V lost 8 bases, J lost 1 base, and 9 bases lay in between. In nucleotides, the CDR3 is TGTGCCAGCGCCGTGGGTTCTGGAAACACCATATATTTT. It codes for CASAVGSGNTIYF.

The CDR3: CASSLRPLSSDRNEQFF. CDR3 in DNA: TGTGCCAGCAGCTTACGCCCGCTGTCTAGCGACCGCAATGAGCAGTTCTTC. The chain links TRBV7-6 to TRBJ2-1, with a possible D match to TRBD2 (6 bases). Trimming removed 2 bases at V and 6 bases at J, with 20 bases between. Germline values: CDR1 SGHVS, CDR2 FNYEAQ. The CDR3 covers 17 residues.

The rearrangement joins TRBV5-8 to TRBJ2-3; D may be TRBD2 (6 bases). CDR1 is SGHTS and CDR2 is YDEGEE in the germline V gene. The ends were cut back, 2 bases at V and 0 bases at J, with 13 bases in the middle. The CDR3 contains 16 residues. In nucleotides, the CDR3 is TGTGCCAGCAGCTTTGGGGGAGGCGGGAGCACAGATACGCAGTATTTT. Its protein product is CASSFGGGGSTDTQYF.

The genes are TRBV18 and TRBJ1-4; 12 positions match TRBD1. The CDR3 has 21 residues. Per germline, CDR1 KGHSH and CDR2 LQKENI. J lost 0 bases, V lost 3 bases, and 14 bases had no gene match. CDR3 protein: CASSPEMGQGAIFATNEKLFF. The CDR3 DNA follows: TGTGCCAGCTCACCTGAAATGGGACAGGGGGCCATCTTTGCAACTAATGAAAAACTGTTTTTT.

The gene calls are TRBV19 and TRBJ1-2, with 8 bases fitting TRBD1. The V gene end was trimmed by 5 bases and the J gene end by 3 bases; junction bases not matched to a gene: 17. CDR1 is LNHDA, CDR2 SQIVND, per germline (reference sequence). This CDR3 region has 18 residues. CDR3 residues: CASSRKGTGHGGDYGYTF. The CDR3 region has the DNA TGTGCCAGTAGTCGGAAGGGGACAGGCCACGGAGGGGACTATGGCTACACCTTC.

The chain uses TRBV28 and TRBJ1-6; perhaps TRBD1 as D (5 bases). The CDR3 is made up of 12 amino acids. Per the germline V gene, CDR1 is MDHEN and CDR2 is SYDVKM. Trimming took off 9 bases at V and 7 bases at J, with 10 bases between the two ends. CDR3 sequence (DNA): TGTGCCAGTGCCTGGGGGAATTCACCCCTCCACTTT. It is translated as CASAWGNSPLHF.

The rearrangement links TRBV7-3 to TRBJ2-1; a possible D gene is TRBD2 (6 bases). CDR1 is SGHTA and CDR2 is FQGTGA in the germline V gene. V was trimmed by 1 base and J by 2 bases, leaving 9 bases between them. The CDR3 consists of 15 residues. This CDR3 is CASSLMTGAYNEQFF. The CDR3 DNA reads TGTGCCAGCAGCTTAATGACGGGGGCCTACAATGAGCAGTTCTTC.

The rearrangement joins TRBV5-6 to TRBJ2-5; TRBD1 agrees at 12 bases. The CDR3 covers 17 residues. V trimming: 4 bases; J trimming: 1 base; junction bases outside the gene matches: 8. In germline, CDR1 is SGHDT, CDR2 YYEEEE. The CDR3 DNA follows: TGTGCCAGCAGCGGGGGACAGGGGGCGCCAAGCCAAGAGACCCAGTACTTC. Residues: CASSGGQGAPSQETQYF.

V usage is TRBV29-1 and J usage is TRBJ2-3; 7 bases fit TRBD1. V dropped 4 bases and J dropped 0; count of bases not matched to a gene: 7. The germline V gene encodes CDR1 SQVTM and CDR2 ANQGSEA. The CDR3 has 15 amino acids. CDR3 sequence: CSVGRTGTSTDTQYF. CDR3 nucleotide sequence: TGCAGCGTTGGCAGGACAGGCACTAGCACAGATACGCAGTATTTT.

The chain links TRBV30 to TRBJ2-7; TRBD1 agrees at 8 bases. The CDR3 totals 13 residues. V was pared by 4 bases and J by 6 bases, with 8 bases of the junction left unmatched. Germline CDR1 is GTSNPN and CDR2 is SVGIG (reference sequence). In DNA, the CDR3 is TGTGCCTGGACCAAGACAGGGGCAGGCGAGCAGTACTTC. This translates into CAWTKTGAGEQYF.

The rearrangement uses TRBV7-9 and TRBJ2-7, with 9 nucleotides matching TRBD1. CDR1 SEHNR and CDR2 FQNEAQ come from the germline V gene (reference sequence). J lost 4 bases, V lost 1 base, and 5 bases had no gene match. This CDR3 comprises 15 residues. As DNA, the CDR3 is TGTGCCAGCAGCTTAGGGACAGGGGTAAAGTACGAGCAGTACTTC. Its translation is CASSLGTGVKYEQYF. Using reference TRBV7-9 and TRBJ2-7 for the parts outside the CDR3, the full variable domain is DTGVSQNPRHKITKRGQNVTFRCDPISEHNRLYWYRQTLGQGPEFLTYFQNEAQLEKSRLLSDRFSAERPKGSFSTLEIQRTEQGDSAMYLCASSLGTGVKYEQYFGPGTRLTVT.

V usage is TRBV5-4 and J usage is TRBJ1-1; 11 bases are shared with TRBD1. This CDR3 comprises 14 residues. The V segment lost 3 bases and the J segment 7 bases; nucleotides outside the gene matches: 5. Germline loops: CDR1 SGHNT, CDR2 YYREEE (reference sequence). The CDR3 coding sequence is TGTGCCAGCAGCTGGGACAGGGGGTTGGGTGAAGCTTTCTTT. Protein sequence: CASSWDRGLGEAFF. The variable domain in full, completed from reference TRBV5-4 and TRBJ1-1, reads ETGVTQSPTHLIKTRGQQVTLRCSSQSGHNTVSWYQQALGQGPQFIFQYYREEENGRGNFPPRFSGLQFPNYSSELNVNALELDDSALYLCASSWDRGLGEAFFGQGTRLTVV.

The rearrangement joins TRBV18 to TRBJ2-3; either TRBD1 or TRBD2 may supply D (5 bases each). Germline CDR1 reads KGHSH; CDR2 reads LQKENI. V lost 2 bases and J lost 5, with 11 bases in between. This CDR3 region has 14 residues. CDR3 loop: CASSPAVGGDTQYF. The CDR3 bases are TGTGCCAGCTCACCAGCCGTTGGGGGAGATACGCAGTATTTT.

This chain joins TRBV28 and TRBJ2-1; TRBD2 matches at 10 bases. The ends lost 7 bases at V and 7 bases at J; junction bases unmatched: 16. Germline CDR1 reads MDHEN; CDR2 reads SYDVKM. CDR3 length: 17 residues. The CDR3 DNA reads TGTGCCAGCACTCCCCTCGCAACTAGCGGGAAGGGAAATGAGCAGTTCTTC. Encoded protein: CASTPLATSGKGNEQFF.

The chain links TRBV7-2 to TRBJ2-3; D is unresolved. Trimming left V 5 bases short and J 9 bases short, with 15 bases between. The CDR3 consists of 13 residues. Per the germline V gene, CDR1 is SGHTA and CDR2 is FQGNSA. CDR3 protein: CASSLGPATTQYF. CDR3 coding DNA: TGTGCCAGCAGCCTAGGGCCGGCTACCACGCAGTATTTT.